These 23 T cell receptor beta chains came from one sample sequenced in a study of a mutant IDH1 vaccine in newly diagnosed glioma. The method was immunoSEQ multiplex PCR; TCRdb's version includes in-frame clones alone and lacks a portion of them. The sample records about 56,000 clones, 80% to 90% being singletons. Time point defined: week 23, last vaccination. Each vaccine dose was 300 ug of mutant IDH1 20-mer peptide, with topical imiquimod. These TCRs' antigens remain unknown. The sample here was PBMCs, taken from a glioma patient whose treatment included an IDH1 peptide vaccine. Source of these receptors: a man aged 40-49 years with glioma.

The J gene is TRBJ2-7, the V gene TRBV9; 8 nucleotides line up with TRBD2. With V trimmed by 3 bases and J by 5 bases, 7 bases remained unmatched. From germline, CDR1 is SGDLS and CDR2 YYNGEE. The CDR3 has 14 amino acids. This CDR3 reads CASSGGTSIHEQYF. The CDR3 DNA is TGTGCCAGCAGCGGGGGGACTAGTATCCACGAGCAGTACTTC.

This clone was counted once. V and J are TRBV27 and TRBJ2-4; TRBD1 agrees at 7 bases. CDR1 is MNHEY, CDR2 SMNVEV, per germline (reference sequence). The CDR3 extends over 18 amino acids. The junction had 13 bases not matched to a gene; V was cut back by 5 bases and J by 0 bases. CDR3 loop: CASSPRTGGVGAKNIQYF. CDR3 coding DNA: TGTGCCAGCAGTCCCCGGACAGGCGGAGTCGGAGCCAAAAACATTCAGTACTTC.

This clone showed up just once. CDR3 bases: TGTGCCAGCAGCGTCCATGGGGACGATGAGCAGTTCTTC. Amino acid sequence: CASSVHGDDEQFF. The J gene is TRBJ2-1, the V gene TRBV9; D possibly uses TRBD1 or TRBD2 (5 bases each). The CDR3 runs 13 residues. The germline gives CDR1 SGDLS, CDR2 YYNGEE. Trimming stripped 2 bases from V and 8 bases from J, with 11 bases between.

The rearrangement uses TRBV9 and TRBJ1-3; the D is unclear. The V and J ends lost 4 bases and 0 bases respectively, with 5 bases between them. CDR3 length: 13 residues. Germline V lookup: CDR1 SGDLS, CDR2 YYNGEE. The CDR3 is CASSYYSGNTIYF. As DNA, the CDR3 is TGTGCCAGCAGCTATTACTCTGGAAACACCATATATTTT.

The CDR3 sequence: CASSDAQLHTGELFF. The CDR3 nucleotides are TGTGCCAGCAGTGATGCGCAGCTTCACACCGGGGAGCTGTTTTTT. V usage is TRBV6-1 and J usage is TRBJ2-2; D gene ambiguous. Trimming removed 3 bases from V and 3 bases from J, with 11 bases in between. Looked up from germline, CDR1 is MNHNS and CDR2 is SASEGT. This CDR3 is built from 15 residues.

This chain joins TRBV9 and TRBJ2-5, with TRBD2 as a possible D gene (6 bases). Trimming stripped 0 bases from V and 5 bases from J, with 11 bases between. Germline assignment: CDR1 SGDLS and CDR2 YYNGEE. CDR3 length equals 14 residues. The CDR3 region is CASSVGGVEETQYF. In nucleotides, the CDR3 is TGTGCCAGCAGCGTAGGCGGGGTTGAGGAGACCCAGTACTTC.

This rearrangement joins TRBV7-9 to TRBJ2-7; tentative D call: TRBD2 (6 bases). Germline CDR1 SEHNR, CDR2 FQNEAQ (reference sequence). Trimming shortened V by 3 bases and J by 5 bases, and 14 bases separated the two germline ends. CDR3 length equals 14 residues. Here the CDR3 reads CASSLSTSLHEQYF. The CDR3 nucleotides are TGTGCCAGCAGCTTGTCGACTAGTTTGCACGAGCAGTACTTC.

The chain uses TRBV6-6 and TRBJ1-4, with D possibly matching TRBD1 (6 bases). V was cut by 0 bases and J by 8 bases, with 16 bases left in between. The CDR3 covers 16 residues. Germline lookup yields CDR1 MNHNY and CDR2 SVGAGI (reference sequence). The CDR3 DNA sequence: TGTGCCAGCAGTTACTCCCGAACAGGGTTAGTGGAAAAACTGTTTTTT. This codes for CASSYSRTGLVEKLFF.

This sequence joins TRBV7-2 and TRBJ2-5; D possibly corresponds to TRBD1 (6 bases). V was cut by 5 bases and J by 4 bases, with 14 bases left in between. The CDR3 length is 14 residues. In germline, CDR1 is SGHTA, CDR2 FQGNSA. In nucleotides, the CDR3 is TGTGCCAGCAGCGCCTTGGGGGCGGGAGAGACCCAGTACTTC. Its translation: CASSALGAGETQYF.

This chain uses TRBV6-5 with TRBJ2-7; D is undetermined. Trimming removed 2 bases at V and 3 bases at J, with 11 bases between. This CDR3 contains 14 residues. Per germline, CDR1 MNHEY and CDR2 SVGAGI. CDR3 DNA: TGTGCCAGCAGTTACGGCCGGTCAGTCTACGAGCAGTACTTC. It yields the protein CASSYGRSVYEQYF.

CDR3 nucleotides: TGTGCCAGCAGTGGACAAAGGGGCTACACCTTC. Translation gives CASSGQRGYTF. The chain uses TRBV28 and TRBJ1-2; D is perhaps TRBD1 (5 bases). Trimming cost V 5 bases and J 8 bases, with 9 bases left between them. The CDR3 sequence is 11 residues long. Germline loops: CDR1 MDHEN, CDR2 SYDVKM.

The J gene is TRBJ1-4, the V gene TRBV7-2; D is undetermined. The V gene's germline CDR1 is SGHTA and CDR2 FQGNSA. This CDR3 spans 15 amino acids. The V gene lost 1 base and the J gene lost 3 bases, with 9 bases spanning the gap. In nucleotides, the CDR3 is TGTGCCAGCAGCTTAGACAACGCTGCTAATGAAAAACTGTTTTTT. Protein: CASSLDNAANEKLFF.

This rearrangement joins TRBV5-1 to TRBJ2-3, with no clear D. From germline, CDR1 is SGHRS and CDR2 YFSETQ. The CDR3 has 12 residues. With 2 bases removed from V and 3 bases from J, the gap between germline ends came to 4 bases. In DNA, the CDR3 is TGCGCCAGCAGCTTCTCAACAGATACGCAGTATTTT. Its protein is CASSFSTDTQYF.

The count of this clone is one. The chain has TRBV10-3 and TRBJ2-7; 15 nucleotides line up with TRBD2. The CDR3 is made up of 16 amino acids. Germline V lookup: CDR1 ENHRY, CDR2 SYGVKD. The V and J ends lost 3 bases and 4 bases, in that order; junction bases with no gene match: 4. The CDR3 spells CAISDGLAGGPYEQYF. In nucleotides, the CDR3 is TGTGCCATCAGTGACGGACTAGCGGGAGGGCCGTACGAGCAGTACTTC.

The chain couples TRBV6-5 to TRBJ2-7; 8 bases match TRBD2. There are 15 residues in the CDR3. CDR1 and CDR2 from the germline V gene are MNHEY and SVGAGI. The J segment lost 0 bases and the V segment lost 8 bases, leaving 9 bases of the junction unmatched. This CDR3 reads CASRQAGVNSYEQYF. The CDR3 nucleotides read TGTGCCAGCCGACAAGCGGGAGTCAACTCCTACGAGCAGTACTTC.

This chain joins TRBV7-6 and TRBJ2-5; D ambiguous. The CDR3 is 13 residues long. Germline CDR1 and CDR2: SGHVS and FNYEAQ. V was clipped by 3 bases and J by 2 bases, with 7 bases between them. The CDR3 reads CASSFTEQETQYF. In DNA form, the CDR3 reads TGTGCCAGCAGCTTTACGGAGCAAGAGACCCAGTACTTC.

This clone was seen only once. The chain combines TRBV7-3 with TRBJ2-2; D may correspond to TRBD1 or TRBD2 (5 bases each). Between the trimmed V and J ends, which lost 2 bases and 6 bases, there was a span of 13 bases. CDR3 size: 15 residues. CDR1 and CDR2 from the germline V gene are SGHTA and FQGTGA. CDR3 sequence: CASSLFGEGAGELFF. CDR3 bases: TGTGCCAGCAGCTTATTCGGGGAAGGGGCCGGGGAGCTGTTTTTT.

The genes are TRBV6-5 and TRBJ1-3; D unclear. V lost 6 bases to trimming and J lost 4 bases, with 16 bases between them. This CDR3 region has 15 residues. Germline-derived CDR1 and CDR2 are MNHEY and SVGAGI. The CDR3 region has the DNA TGTGCCAGCAGCTCCCAGAGGCGGCCCGGAAACACCATATATTTT. This encodes CASSSQRRPGNTIYF.

V gene TRBV7-2 combines with J gene TRBJ1-4; TRBD1 agrees at 7 bases. The CDR3 loop spans 13 amino acids. Germline CDR1 and CDR2: SGHTA and FQGNSA. V shed 3 bases and J 8 bases; nucleotides not matched to a gene: 3. In DNA, the CDR3 is TGTGCCAGCAGCTTGGCAGGGGGAGAAAAACTGTTTTTT. It specifies CASSLAGGEKLFF. Together with reference TRBV7-2 and TRBJ1-4, the CDR3 gives the full variable domain: GAGVSQSPSNKVTEKGKDVELRCDPISGHTALYWYRQSLGQGLEFLIYFQGNSAPDKSGLPSDRFSAERTGGSVSTLTIQRTQQEDSAVYLCASSLAGGEKLFFGSGTQLSVL.

The V gene is TRBV7-9, the J gene TRBJ2-5; 10 bases align to TRBD2. Germline CDR1 is SEHNR and CDR2 is FQNEAQ (reference sequence). The CDR3 runs 16 residues. V lost 1 base to trimming and J lost 0 bases; unmatched junction nucleotides: 2. CDR3 in DNA: TGTGCCAGCAGCTTAGGGGGACTAGCGTACCAAGAGACCCAGTACTTC. Amino acid sequence: CASSLGGLAYQETQYF.

This sequence joins TRBV6-1 and TRBJ2-5; the match to TRBD1 covers 9 bases. The CDR3 is 13 amino acids. V was clipped by 7 bases and J by 4 bases; unmatched bases: 4. CDR1 and CDR2 from the germline V gene are MNHNS and SASEGT. CDR3 coding DNA: TGTGCCAGCACCCAGGACAGGGGAGAGACCCAGTACTTC. Protein sequence: CASTQDRGETQYF.

The CDR3 protein is CAISGIGGGYGYTF. The CDR3 nucleotides read TGTGCCATCAGTGGTATTGGGGGCGGCTATGGCTACACCTTC. The rearrangement uses TRBV10-3 and TRBJ1-2, with D tentatively TRBD1 (6 bases). In germline, CDR1 is ENHRY, CDR2 SYGVKD. This CDR3 has 14 residues. V shed 4 bases and J shed 4 bases, with 13 bases lying between them.

This sequence joins TRBV2 and TRBJ2-7, with 14 nucleotides matching TRBD2. The CDR3 sequence is 12 residues long. V trimming: 9 bases; J trimming: 6 bases; junction bases outside the gene matches: 1. Germline assignment: CDR1 SNHLY and CDR2 FYNNEI. CDR3 sequence reads: CARGTSGSEQYF. CDR3 DNA sequence: TGTGCCAGGGGGACTAGCGGGAGCGAGCAGTACTTC.